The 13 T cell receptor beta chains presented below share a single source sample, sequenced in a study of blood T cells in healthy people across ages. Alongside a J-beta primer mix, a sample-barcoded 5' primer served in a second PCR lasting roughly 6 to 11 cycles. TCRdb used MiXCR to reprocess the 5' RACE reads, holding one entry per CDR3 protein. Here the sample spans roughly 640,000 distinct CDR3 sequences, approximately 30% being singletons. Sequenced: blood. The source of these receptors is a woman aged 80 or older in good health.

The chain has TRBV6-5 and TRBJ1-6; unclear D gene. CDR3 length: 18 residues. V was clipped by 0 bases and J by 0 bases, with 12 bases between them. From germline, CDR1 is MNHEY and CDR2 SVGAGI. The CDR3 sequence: CASSYSVQASSYNSPLHF. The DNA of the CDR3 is TGTGCCAGCAGTTACTCAGTTCAGGCTAGCTCCTATAATTCACCCCTCCACTTT.

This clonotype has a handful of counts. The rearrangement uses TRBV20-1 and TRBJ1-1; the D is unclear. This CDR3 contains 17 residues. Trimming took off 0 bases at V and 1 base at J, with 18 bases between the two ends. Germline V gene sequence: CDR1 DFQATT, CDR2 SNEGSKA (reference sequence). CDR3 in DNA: TGCAGTGCTAGAGATCTCTTTATTGGGAGCCGGAACACTGAAGCTTTCTTT. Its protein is CSARDLFIGSRNTEAFF.

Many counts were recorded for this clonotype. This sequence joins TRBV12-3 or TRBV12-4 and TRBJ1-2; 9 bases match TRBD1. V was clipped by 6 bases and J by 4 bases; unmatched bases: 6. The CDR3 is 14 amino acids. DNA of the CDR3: TGTGCCAGCAGAACAGGGGGCGGTGGCTATGGCTACACCTTC. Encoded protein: CASRTGGGGYGYTF.

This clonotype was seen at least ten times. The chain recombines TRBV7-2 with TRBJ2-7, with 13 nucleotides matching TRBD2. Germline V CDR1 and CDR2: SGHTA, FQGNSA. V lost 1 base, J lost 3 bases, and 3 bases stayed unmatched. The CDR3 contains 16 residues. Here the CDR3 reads CASSLVGTSGDYEQYF. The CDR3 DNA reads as TGTGCCAGCAGCTTAGTCGGGACTAGCGGGGACTACGAGCAGTACTTC.

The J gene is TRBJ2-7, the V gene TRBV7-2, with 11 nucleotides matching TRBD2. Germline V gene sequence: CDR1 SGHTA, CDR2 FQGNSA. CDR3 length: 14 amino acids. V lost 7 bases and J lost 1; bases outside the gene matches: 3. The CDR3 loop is CASTSSGGSYEQYF. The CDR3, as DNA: TGTGCCAGCACCTCTAGCGGGGGGTCCTACGAGCAGTACTTC.

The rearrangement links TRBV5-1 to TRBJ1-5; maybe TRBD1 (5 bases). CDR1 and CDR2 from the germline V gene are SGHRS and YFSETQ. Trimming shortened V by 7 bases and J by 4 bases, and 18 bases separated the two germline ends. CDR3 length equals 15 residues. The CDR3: CASGPGGSINQPQHF. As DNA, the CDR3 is TGCGCCAGCGGCCCCGGGGGATCGATTAATCAGCCCCAGCATTTT.

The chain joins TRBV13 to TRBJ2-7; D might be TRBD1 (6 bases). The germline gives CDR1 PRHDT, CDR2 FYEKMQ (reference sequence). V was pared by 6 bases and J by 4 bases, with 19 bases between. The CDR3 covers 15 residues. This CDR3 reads CASSHRTEVVYEQYF. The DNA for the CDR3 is TGTGCCAGCAGTCACAGGACAGAGGTTGTATACGAGCAGTACTTC.

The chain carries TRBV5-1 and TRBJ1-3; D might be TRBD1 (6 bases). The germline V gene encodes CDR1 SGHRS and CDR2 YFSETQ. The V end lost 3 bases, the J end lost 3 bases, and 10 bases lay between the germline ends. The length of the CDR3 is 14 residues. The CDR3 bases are TGCGCCAGCAGCTCGGGGGACATTGGAAACACCATATATTTT. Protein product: CASSSGDIGNTIYF.

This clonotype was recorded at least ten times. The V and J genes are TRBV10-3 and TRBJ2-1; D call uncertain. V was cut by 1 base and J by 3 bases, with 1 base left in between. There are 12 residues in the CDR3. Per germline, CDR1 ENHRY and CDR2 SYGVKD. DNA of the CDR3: TGTGCCATCAGTGAGTTCTACAATGAGCAGTTCTTC. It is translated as CAISEFYNEQFF.

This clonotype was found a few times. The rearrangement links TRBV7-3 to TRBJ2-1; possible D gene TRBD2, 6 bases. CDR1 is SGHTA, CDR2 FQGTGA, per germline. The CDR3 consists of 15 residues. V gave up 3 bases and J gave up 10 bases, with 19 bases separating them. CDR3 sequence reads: CASSLKGLRGAEQFF. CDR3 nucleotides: TGTGCCAGCAGCTTGAAGGGACTTCGTGGGGCCGAGCAGTTCTTC.

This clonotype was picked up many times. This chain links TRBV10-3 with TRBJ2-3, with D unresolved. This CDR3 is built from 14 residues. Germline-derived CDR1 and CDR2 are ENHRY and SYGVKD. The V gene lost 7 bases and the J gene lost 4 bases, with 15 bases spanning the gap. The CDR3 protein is CAITERGMADTQYF. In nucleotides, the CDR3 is TGTGCCATCACCGAGAGAGGTATGGCAGATACGCAGTATTTT.

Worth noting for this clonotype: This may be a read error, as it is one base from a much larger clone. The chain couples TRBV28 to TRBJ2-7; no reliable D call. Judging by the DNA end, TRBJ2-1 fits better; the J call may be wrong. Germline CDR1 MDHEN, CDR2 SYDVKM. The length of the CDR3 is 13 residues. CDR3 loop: CASREQGSYEQFF. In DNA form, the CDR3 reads TGTGCCAGCAGGGAACAAGGTTCCTACGAGCAGTTCTTC.

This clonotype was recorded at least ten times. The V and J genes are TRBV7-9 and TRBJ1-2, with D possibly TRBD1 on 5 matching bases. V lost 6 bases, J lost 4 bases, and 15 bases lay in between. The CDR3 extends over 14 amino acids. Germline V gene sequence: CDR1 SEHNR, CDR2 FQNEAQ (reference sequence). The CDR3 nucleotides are TGTGCCAGCAGTTCCGGGACCGGCGTCTATGGCTACACCTTC. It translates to CASSSGTGVYGYTF.